This TCR beta chain is drawn from a study of T cells after yellow fever vaccination. TCRdb re-called the 5' RACE reads with MiXCR, one entry per CDR3 protein. The sample lists hundreds of thousands of distinct CDR3 sequences, roughly 13% occurring once. Study findings and constraints: Subsequent to the booster, the majority of primary-vaccination clones reappeared (around 95% CD4, 88% CD8).

This clonotype was counted only a few times. Its target is unknown. Germline V gene sequence: CDR1 DFQATT, CDR2 SNEGSKA (reference sequence). This CDR3 region has 12 residues. Trimming cost V 3 bases and J 3 bases, with 9 bases left between them. The source of this sequence is a man younger than 45 who received the YFV17D yellow fever vaccine. V usage is TRBV20-1 and J usage is TRBJ2-7; no firm D call. The sample in question was PBMCs, obtained on the day of the yellow fever booster vaccination. The DNA of the CDR3 is TGCAGTGCTAGGCCCTCTTTCTACGAGCAGTACTTC. Its translation is CSARPSFYEQYF.